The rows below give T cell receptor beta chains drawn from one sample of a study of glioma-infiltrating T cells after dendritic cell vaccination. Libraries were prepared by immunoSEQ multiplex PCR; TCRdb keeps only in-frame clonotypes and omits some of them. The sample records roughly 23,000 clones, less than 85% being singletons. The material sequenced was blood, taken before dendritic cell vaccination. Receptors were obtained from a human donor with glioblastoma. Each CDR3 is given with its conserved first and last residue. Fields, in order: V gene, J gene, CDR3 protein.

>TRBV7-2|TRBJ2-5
CASSLGPGVGETQYF
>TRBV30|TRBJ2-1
CAWSRSSGDDEQFF
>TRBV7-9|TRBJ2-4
CASSLNGENIQYF
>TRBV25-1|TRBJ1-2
CASSELNYGYTF
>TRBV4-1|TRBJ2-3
CASSPILAGADTQYF
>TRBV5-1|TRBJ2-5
CATGIGGGETQYF
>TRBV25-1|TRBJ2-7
CASSDRLASSYEQYF
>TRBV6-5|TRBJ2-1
CASSYSKAEQFF
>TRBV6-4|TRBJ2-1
CASSGTENNEQFF
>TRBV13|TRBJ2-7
CASRPSGSSYEQYF
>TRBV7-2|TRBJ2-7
CASSSLGLAGITRQYF
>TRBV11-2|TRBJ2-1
CASSETSGAYNEQFF
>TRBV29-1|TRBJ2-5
CSVVGTDQETQYF
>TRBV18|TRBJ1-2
CASSPVREGGYTF
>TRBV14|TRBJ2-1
CASSQGLADYNEQFF
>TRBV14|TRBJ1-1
CASSQGWGGPAEAFF
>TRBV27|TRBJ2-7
CATSGTGGYEQYF
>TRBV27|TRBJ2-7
CASSYGQYYEQYF
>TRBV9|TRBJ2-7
CASSDGAGLVDEQYF
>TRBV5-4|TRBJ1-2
CASSLVQDGYTF
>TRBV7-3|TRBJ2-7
CASSPDVEGSEQYF
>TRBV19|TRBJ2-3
CASSILAGSVVSNTQYF
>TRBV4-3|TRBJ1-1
CASSQDLETEAFF
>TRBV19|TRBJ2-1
CASKPPGFYNEQFF
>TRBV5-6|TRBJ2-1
CASSFLFFDNEQFF
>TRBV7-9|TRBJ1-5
CASSPGTGTSNQPQHF
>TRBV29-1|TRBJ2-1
CSVAGTGHGAYNEQFF
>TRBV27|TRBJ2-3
CASSLGRGSGRTDTQYF
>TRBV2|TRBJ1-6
CASSGLSPLHF
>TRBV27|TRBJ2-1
CASSLNSGRANEQFF
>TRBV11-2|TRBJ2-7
CASSLIGRIHEQYF